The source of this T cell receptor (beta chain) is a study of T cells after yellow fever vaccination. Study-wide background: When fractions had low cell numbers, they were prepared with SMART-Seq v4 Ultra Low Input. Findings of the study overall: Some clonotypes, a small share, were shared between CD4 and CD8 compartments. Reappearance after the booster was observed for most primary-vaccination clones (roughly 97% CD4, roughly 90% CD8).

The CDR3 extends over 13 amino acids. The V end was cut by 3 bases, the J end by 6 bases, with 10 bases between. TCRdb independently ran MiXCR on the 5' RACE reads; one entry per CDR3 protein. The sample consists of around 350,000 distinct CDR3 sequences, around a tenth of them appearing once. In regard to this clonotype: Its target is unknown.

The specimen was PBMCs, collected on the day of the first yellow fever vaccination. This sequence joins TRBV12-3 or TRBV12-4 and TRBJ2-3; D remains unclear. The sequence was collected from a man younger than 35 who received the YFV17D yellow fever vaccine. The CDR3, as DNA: TGTGCCAGCAGTTTTGCTAGTCTGGATACGCAGTATTTT. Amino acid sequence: CASSFASLDTQYF.